What follows are 29 T cell receptor beta chains derived from one specimen sequenced in a study of T cells in Graves' hyperthyroidism and ophthalmopathy. Authors of the study amplified TCR beta CDR3 regions from RNA transcripts. TCR CDR3 underwent first-round RT-PCR with the HTBI primer set. TCRdb reprocessed the multiplex PCR reads with MiXCR, giving one entry per CDR3 protein. The profile covers 500,000 to 650,000 distinct CDR3 sequences, with about 14% appearing a single time and around 13% taken by the ten largest. The sample was blood. These receptors all stem from a woman aged 45-65 years with Graves' ophthalmopathy.

This clonotype was picked up many times. The rearrangement uses TRBV30 and TRBJ2-1; D call uncertain. The V and J ends lost 0 bases and 6 bases respectively, with 3 bases between them. Germline loops: CDR1 GTSNPN, CDR2 SVGIG (reference sequence). This CDR3 has 11 amino acids. The CDR3 coding sequence is TGTGCCTGGAGTGTGGGCAATGAGCAGTTCTTC. It translates to CAWSVGNEQFF. Based on the CDR3 plus reference TRBV30 and TRBJ2-1, the full variable domain is SQTIHQWPATLVQPVGSPLSLECTVEGTSNPNLYWYRQAAGRGLQLLFYSVGIGQISSEVPQNLSASRPQDRQFILSSKKLLLSDSGFYLCAWSVGNEQFFGPGTRLTVL.

The table lists this clonotype with many counts. The rearrangement uses TRBV6-1 and TRBJ2-5; weak D call: TRBD1 (5 bases). V lost 5 bases and J lost 1, with 14 bases in between. The CDR3 is 15 amino acids. Germline V CDR1 and CDR2: MNHNS, SASEGT. CDR3: CASSLTFDSQETQYF. The DNA of the CDR3 is TGTGCCAGCAGTCTCACTTTCGACAGCCAAGAGACCCAGTACTTC.

The gene calls are TRBV9 and TRBJ1-1; D uncertain. V was cut by 3 bases and J by 12 bases, with 9 bases left in between. Per the germline V gene, CDR1 is SGDLS and CDR2 is YYNGEE. This CDR3 contains 10 residues. The CDR3 DNA reads TGTGCCAGCAGCGGAGCTGAGACTTTCTTT. Translated: CASSGAETFF.

This clonotype was recorded many times. The CDR3 protein is CASSLNQNTGELFF. The CDR3 DNA is TGTGCCAGCAGCTTAAACCAGAACACCGGGGAGCTGTTTTTT. The rearrangement joins TRBV11-3 to TRBJ2-2; D is uncertain. The germline V gene encodes CDR1 SGHNT and CDR2 YENEEA. V was shortened by 2 bases and J by 1 base, with 5 bases between the two germline ends. The CDR3 runs 14 residues.

This clonotype was detected ten times or more. The J gene is TRBJ2-7, the V gene TRBV7-2, with TRBD2 identical over 13 bases. The ends lost 1 base at V and 0 bases at J; junction bases unmatched: 3. Germline lookup yields CDR1 SGHTA and CDR2 FQGNSA. The CDR3 runs to 17 residues. The CDR3 sequence: CASSLGGLAGRSYEQYF. The CDR3 DNA sequence: TGTGCCAGCAGCTTAGGGGGACTAGCGGGACGCTCCTACGAGCAGTACTTC.

The V gene is TRBV27, the J gene TRBJ1-5; D is undetermined. The germline gives CDR1 MNHEY, CDR2 SMNVEV (reference sequence). The CDR3 runs 12 residues. The germline V and J ends were trimmed by 10 bases and 6 bases, with 13 bases remaining between them. CDR3 sequence (DNA): TGTGCCACCCTCGCCGGGAGTCAGCCCCAGCATTTT. Amino acids: CATLAGSQPQHF.

With respect to this clonotype: A read error is possible here, since a much larger clone lies one base away. This chain joins TRBV15 and TRBJ2-7, with D unresolved. The CDR3 is made up of 12 amino acids. The V gene lost 1 base and the J gene lost 3 bases, with 4 bases spanning the gap. Germline V gene lookup returns CDR1 LNHNV and CDR2 YYDKDF (reference sequence). CDR3 sequence reads: CATSRGDYEQYF. For the CDR3, the DNA is TGTGCCACCAGCAGAGGAGACTACGAGCAGTACTTC.

This clonotype was picked up a small number of times. The genes are TRBV11-3 and TRBJ1-2, with TRBD1 matching 7 bases. The CDR3 spans 15 residues. Germline V gene sequence: CDR1 SGHNT, CDR2 YENEEA. V gave up 5 bases and J gave up 4 bases; unmatched junction bases: 10. DNA for the CDR3: TGTGCCAGCAGCCCACCGACCGGGACAGCCTATGGCTACACCTTC. It encodes CASSPPTGTAYGYTF.

The rearrangement links TRBV15 to TRBJ1-5, with TRBD1 matching over 11 bases. With 1 base clipped from V and 4 bases from J, the junction kept 6 bases outside the gene matches. The CDR3 length is 17 residues. Germline CDR1 is LNHNV and CDR2 is YYDKDF (reference sequence). CDR3 DNA: TGTGCCACCAGCAGAGCGGCCGGGACAGGGGGAAATCAGCCCCAGCATTTT. This codes for CATSRAAGTGGNQPQHF. The full variable domain, with the rest looked up from reference TRBV15 and TRBJ1-5, is DAMVIQNPRYQVTQFGKPVTLSCSQTLNHNVMYWYQQKSSQAPKLLFHYYDKDFNNEADTPDNFQSRRPNTSFCFLDIRSPGLGDTAMYLCATSRAAGTGGNQPQHFGDGTRLSIL.

This clonotype was seen more than once but under ten times. The chain recombines TRBV4-3 with TRBJ2-3, with 13 bases lining up with TRBD2. Trimming took 4 bases from V and 6 from J; bases not matched to a gene: 10. CDR1 and CDR2 from the germline V gene are LGHNA and YSLEER. The CDR3 has 17 amino acids. CDR3 sequence reads: CASSPRTSGRSMDTQYF. The DNA for the CDR3 is TGCGCCAGCAGCCCGCGGACTAGCGGGAGAAGTATGGATACGCAGTATTTT.

This clonotype was counted ten times or more. The rearrangement links TRBV6-2 or TRBV6-3 to TRBJ1-5, with no clear D. The germline V and J ends were trimmed by 7 bases and 2 bases, with 21 bases remaining between them. Germline CDR1 MNHEY, CDR2 SVGEGT. This CDR3 spans 17 amino acids. CDR3: CASTLGLAGGRNQPQHF. DNA for the CDR3: TGTGCCAGCACCCTAGGTTTGGCGGGTGGGCGCAATCAGCCCCAGCATTTT.

This chain uses TRBV30 with TRBJ2-3; D is perhaps TRBD2 (5 bases). The CDR3 is made up of 12 amino acids. Germline V CDR1 and CDR2: GTSNPN, SVGIG (reference sequence). Here the CDR3 reads CVSGTSTDTQYF. The CDR3 DNA reads as TGTGTCTCGGGAACTAGCACAGATACGCAGTATTTT.

This clonotype appeared many times. This chain connects TRBV6-2 or TRBV6-3 to TRBJ1-5, with 12 nucleotides matching TRBD1. The V and J ends lost 6 bases and 8 bases, in that order; junction bases with no gene match: 11. The CDR3 is 16 residues long. Germline loops: CDR1 MNHEY, CDR2 SVGEGT. DNA of the CDR3: TGTGCCAGCAGGCCCTCCGGGACAGGGGGCGTTGAGCCCCAGCATTTT. It specifies CASRPSGTGGVEPQHF.

This clonotype was observed at least ten times. V gene TRBV7-2 combines with J gene TRBJ2-3; 10 bases are shared with TRBD2. Trimming at V came to 5 bases and at J to 8 bases, leaving 13 bases not matched to a gene. Germline CDR1 reads SGHTA; CDR2 reads FQGNSA. The CDR3 loop spans 16 amino acids. CDR3 bases: TGTGCCAGCAGCCCGCGGACTAGCGGCACACAGGGTACGCAGTATTTT. As protein: CASSPRTSGTQGTQYF.

Many counts were recorded for this clonotype. The V and J genes are TRBV18 and TRBJ2-7; 10 nucleotides match TRBD2. This CDR3 contains 18 residues. The germline gives CDR1 KGHSH, CDR2 LQKENI. J lost 0 bases, V lost 3 bases, and 11 bases had no gene match. The CDR3 here is CASSPDSVLAGYSYEQYF. DNA for the CDR3: TGTGCCAGCTCACCGGACTCCGTACTAGCGGGATACTCCTACGAGCAGTACTTC.

In this sample, this clonotype turned up a few times. The chain uses TRBV4-2 and TRBJ2-7; a possible D gene is TRBD2 (6 bases). Germline V lookup: CDR1 LGHNA, CDR2 YNFKEQ. Trimming pared 1 base from V and 9 bases from J, leaving 13 bases between. This CDR3 contains 13 residues. The CDR3, as DNA: TGTGCCAGCAGCCAAGGGACCCTGGAGGGGCAGTACTTC. Protein sequence: CASSQGTLEGQYF.

The J gene is TRBJ2-2, the V gene TRBV9; 7 nucleotides agree with TRBD1. Trimming at V came to 0 bases and at J to 3 bases, leaving 2 bases not matched to a gene. This CDR3 comprises 15 residues. Germline V gene sequence: CDR1 SGDLS, CDR2 YYNGEE. As DNA, the CDR3 is TGTGCCAGCAGCGTAGGACAGGGCCACACCGGGGAGCTGTTTTTT. Protein: CASSVGQGHTGELFF.

This clonotype was recorded many times. The chain is built from TRBV7-2 and TRBJ2-7, with D perhaps matching TRBD1 (6 bases). There are 16 residues in the CDR3. Trimming left V 3 bases short and J 3 bases short, with 18 bases between. Germline V lookup: CDR1 SGHTA, CDR2 FQGNSA. The CDR3 nucleotides are TGTGCCAGCAGCTTTGTTCGAGGGCAGGGGAACTACGAGCAGTACTTC. It yields the protein CASSFVRGQGNYEQYF.

This clonotype was observed many times. The chain has TRBV12-5 and TRBJ2-1; 12 positions match TRBD2. The J segment lost 4 bases and the V segment lost 5 bases, leaving 6 bases of the junction unmatched. Germline V CDR1 and CDR2: LGHNT, FRNRAP. There are 16 residues in the CDR3. In DNA form, the CDR3 reads TGTGCTAGTGGTCGACTAGCGGGAGTAGGATACAATGAGCAGTTCTTC. Residues: CASGRLAGVGYNEQFF.

CDR3 sequence (DNA): TGTGCCAGCAGTTACGGGAGTGCGTACGAGCAGTTCTTC. Its translation: CASSYGSAYEQFF. The chain uses TRBV6-5 and TRBJ2-7; a weak D match, TRBD2 (5 bases). Judging by the DNA end, TRBJ2-1 fits better; the J call may be wrong. The V gene's germline CDR1 is MNHEY and CDR2 SVGAGI. CDR3 length: 13 residues.

This clonotype occurred many times. V gene TRBV6-2 or TRBV6-3 combines with J gene TRBJ2-7; TRBD1 is a possible D gene (6 bases). CDR3 size: 13 residues. CDR1 MNHEY and CDR2 SVGEGT come from the germline V gene. Trimming pared 0 bases from V and 4 bases from J, leaving 7 bases between. CDR3 bases: TGTGCCAGCAGTTACTCAACAGGGTACGAGCAGTACTTC. Residues: CASSYSTGYEQYF.

The gene calls are TRBV19 and TRBJ2-1, with TRBD2 matching over 7 bases. Trimming cost V 5 bases and J 8 bases; bases outside gene matches: 6. Germline V gene sequence: CDR1 LNHDA, CDR2 SQIVND (reference sequence). This CDR3 has 13 amino acids. The DNA of the CDR3 is TGTGCCAGTAGTGAACGACTAGCAGATGAGCAGTTCTTC. The encoded protein is CASSERLADEQFF. Looking up the rest from reference TRBV19 and TRBJ2-1 gives the full variable domain: DGGITQSPKYLFRKEGQNVTLSCEQNLNHDAMYWYRQDPGQGLRLIYYSQIVNDFQKGDIAEGYSVSREKKESFPLTVTSAQKNPTAFYLCASSERLADEQFFGPGTRLTVL.

This clonotype has a handful of counts. This sequence joins TRBV7-9 and TRBJ1-4; no clear D gene. In germline, CDR1 is SEHNR, CDR2 FQNEAQ (reference sequence). The CDR3 totals 13 residues. The V end lost 5 bases, the J end lost 8 bases, and 12 bases lay between the germline ends. CDR3 in DNA: TGTGCCAGCAGCCTTACCCGAGAAGAAAAACTGTTTTTT. Translated: CASSLTREEKLFF.

This clonotype was seen many times. The rearrangement links TRBV13 to TRBJ2-1; 8 nucleotides agree with TRBD2. After removal of 5 bases from V and 2 bases from J, the junction contained 8 bases not matched to a gene. Germline values: CDR1 PRHDT, CDR2 FYEKMQ (reference sequence). The CDR3 sequence is 16 residues long. CDR3 sequence reads: CASSPESGRTYNEQFF. As DNA, the CDR3 is TGTGCCAGCAGCCCCGAGAGCGGGAGAACCTACAATGAGCAGTTCTTC. The full variable domain, its missing parts supplied by reference TRBV13 and TRBJ2-1, is AAGVIQSPRHLIKEKRETATLKCYPIPRHDTVYWYQQGPGQDPQFLISFYEKMQSDKGSIPDRFSAQQFSDYHSELNMSSLELGDSALYFCASSPESGRTYNEQFFGPGTRLTVL.

At least ten counts were recorded for this clonotype. The J gene is TRBJ1-4, the V gene TRBV20-1; D gene ambiguous. V gave up 1 base and J gave up 5 bases, with 5 bases separating them. CDR1 and CDR2 (germline): DFQATT, SNEGSKA (reference sequence). The CDR3 loop spans 12 amino acids. The CDR3 protein is CSARGFNEKLFF. CDR3 nucleotide sequence: TGCAGTGCTAGAGGATTCAATGAAAAACTGTTTTTT.

The V and J genes are TRBV5-4 and TRBJ2-1; 9 bases agree with TRBD2. The J call may be faulty, since TRBJ2-7 better matches the DNA end. CDR3 size: 19 residues. The germline V gene encodes CDR1 SGHNT and CDR2 YYREEE (reference sequence). In DNA form, the CDR3 reads TGTGCCAGCAGCCGGTTCAGAGCTAGCGGGATGAATTTCTACAATGAGCAGTACTTC. Translating gives CASSRFRASGMNFYNEQYF.

The rearrangement joins TRBV5-1 to TRBJ2-7, with 10 nucleotides matching TRBD2. V was pared by 4 bases and J by 3 bases, with 10 bases of the junction left unmatched. Germline assignment: CDR1 SGHRS and CDR2 YFSETQ. The CDR3 is 16 residues long. The CDR3 region has the DNA TGCGCCAGCAGCCCCGAACTAGCGGGAAGCTACTACGAGCAGTACTTC. It is translated as CASSPELAGSYYEQYF.

The chain joins TRBV30 to TRBJ2-6, with D perhaps TRBD1 or TRBD2 (5 bases each). Germline CDR1 reads GTSNPN; CDR2 reads SVGIG (reference sequence). The CDR3 runs to 16 residues. Trimming left V 2 bases short and J 4 bases short, with 15 bases between. The CDR3 region is CAWSRTGTSGANVLTF. For the CDR3, the DNA is TGTGCCTGGAGTAGAACCGGGACGTCAGGGGCCAACGTCCTGACTTTC.

This clonotype came up many times. This sequence joins TRBV3-1 and TRBJ2-3; 7 positions match TRBD2. Per the germline V gene, CDR1 is LGHDT and CDR2 is YNNKEL (reference sequence). V trimming: 3 bases; J trimming: 6 bases; junction bases outside the gene matches: 9. This CDR3 is built from 15 residues. CDR3 sequence reads: CASSHGLAEGDTQYF. CDR3 DNA: TGTGCCAGCAGCCACGGTCTAGCGGAGGGGGATACGCAGTATTTT.